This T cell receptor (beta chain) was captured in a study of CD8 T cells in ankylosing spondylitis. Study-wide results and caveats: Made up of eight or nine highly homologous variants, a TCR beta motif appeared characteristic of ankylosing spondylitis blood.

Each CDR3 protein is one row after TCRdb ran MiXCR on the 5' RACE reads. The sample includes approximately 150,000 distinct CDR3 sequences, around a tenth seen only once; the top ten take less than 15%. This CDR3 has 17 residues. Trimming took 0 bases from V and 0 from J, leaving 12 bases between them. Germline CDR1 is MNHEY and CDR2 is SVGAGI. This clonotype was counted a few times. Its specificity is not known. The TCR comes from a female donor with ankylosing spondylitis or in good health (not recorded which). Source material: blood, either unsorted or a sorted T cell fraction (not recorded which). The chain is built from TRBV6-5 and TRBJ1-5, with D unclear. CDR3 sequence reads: CASSYSKAPFSNQPQHF. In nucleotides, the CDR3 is TGTGCCAGCAGTTACTCGAAGGCGCCTTTTAGCAATCAGCCCCAGCATTTT.